Following are 9 T cell receptor beta chains from one sample sequenced in a study of memory CD8 T cells in hepatitis C reinfection. Sample time point: peak reinfection, 3 to 8 weeks after reinfection detection. TCR sequencing was done directly ex vivo on sorted cells, without expansion in vitro. Only in-frame clones appear in the TCRdb table, and some are missing; sequencing was by immunoSEQ multiplex PCR. The sample includes fewer than 50,000 clones, roughly 90% seen only once; the top ten take approximately 1.2%. The sequencing input was naive CD8+ T cells sorted from blood. These receptors were collected from a man between 18 and 35 years old with hepatitis C virus infection.

This clone was counted between two and nine times. The chain carries TRBV5-1 and TRBJ1-4; TRBD1 aligns across 8 bases. The CDR3 extends over 14 amino acids. The trim removed 4 bases at V and 7 bases at J, leaving 6 bases unmatched. Germline V gene lookup returns CDR1 SGHRS and CDR2 YFSETQ. The CDR3 DNA sequence: TGCGCCAGCAGCCCCGGACAGGGCATTGAAAAACTGTTTTTT. Translated: CASSPGQGIEKLFF.

This clone was detected only once. The CDR3 sequence: CSVLSGYQETQYF. For the CDR3, the DNA is TGCAGCGTTCTCTCGGGGTACCAAGAGACCCAGTACTTC. The genes are TRBV29-1 and TRBJ2-5, with D perhaps matching TRBD2 (5 bases). This CDR3 comprises 13 residues. The germline V and J ends were trimmed by 5 bases and 0 bases, with 10 bases remaining between them. CDR1 is SQVTM, CDR2 ANQGSEA, per germline.

J is TRBJ2-1 and V is TRBV27; TRBD2 matches at 9 bases. Germline CDR1 MNHEY, CDR2 SMNVEV (reference sequence). CDR3 size: 15 residues. The junction had 5 bases not matched to a gene; V was cut back by 3 bases and J by 5 bases. The CDR3 nucleotides are TGTGCCAGCAGTTTCGCTGCGGGAGGGAACAATGAGCAGTTCTTC. Translation: CASSFAAGGNNEQFF.

The chain couples TRBV7-3 to TRBJ2-3; TRBD2 aligns across 11 bases. V trimming: 5 bases; J trimming: 5 bases; junction bases outside the gene matches: 6. CDR1 is SGHTA, CDR2 FQGTGA, per germline. The CDR3 extends over 15 amino acids. Here the CDR3 DNA reads TGTGCCAGCAGCCCCCTAGCGGGAGGTGTAGATACGCAGTATTTT. This gives the protein CASSPLAGGVDTQYF.

This clone rates as large. The chain recombines TRBV4-1 with TRBJ1-1; D unresolved. The germline V and J ends were trimmed by 4 bases and 0 bases, with 6 bases remaining between them. This CDR3 comprises 13 residues. Germline lookup yields CDR1 MGHRA and CDR2 YSYEKL. CDR3 DNA sequence: TGCGCCAGCAGCCCAGTCATGAACACTGAAGCTTTCTTT. Translating it yields CASSPVMNTEAFF.

The rearrangement joins TRBV13 to TRBJ2-1, with 7 nucleotides matching TRBD2. The CDR3 sequence is 12 residues long. In germline, CDR1 is PRHDT, CDR2 FYEKMQ (reference sequence). V trimming: 3 bases; J trimming: 7 bases; junction bases outside the gene matches: 0. The CDR3 nucleotides read TGTGCCAGCAGCTTTAGCGGGAATGAGCAGTTCTTC. This sequence encodes CASSFSGNEQFF.

V and J are TRBV27 and TRBJ2-3, with TRBD2 as a possible D gene (6 bases). Trimming stripped 2 bases from V and 6 bases from J, with 18 bases between. The germline gives CDR1 MNHEY, CDR2 SMNVEV (reference sequence). There are 16 residues in the CDR3. CDR3 sequence reads: CASSLQSGGWLDTQYF. CDR3 coding DNA: TGTGCCAGCAGTTTACAGTCCGGAGGGTGGTTGGATACGCAGTATTTT.

This chain links TRBV28 with TRBJ1-6; D unclear. The germline V gene has CDR1 MDHEN and CDR2 SYDVKM. This CDR3 region has 14 residues. Trimming shortened V by 4 bases and J by 4 bases, and 8 bases separated the two germline ends. CDR3 amino acids: CASSYGGYNSPLHF. As DNA, the CDR3 is TGTGCCAGCAGTTACGGCGGATATAATTCACCCCTCCACTTT.

Only one count was recorded for this clone. The V and J genes are TRBV27 and TRBJ2-1; 8 bases line up with TRBD2. V trimming: 4 bases; J trimming: 4 bases; junction bases outside the gene matches: 6. Germline values: CDR1 MNHEY, CDR2 SMNVEV (reference sequence). The CDR3 runs to 15 residues. The CDR3 sequence is CASSWSGSAYNEQFF. The CDR3 coding sequence is TGTGCCAGCAGTTGGAGCGGGAGTGCTTACAATGAGCAGTTCTTC.